Listed below are T cell receptor beta chains from one sample, sequenced in a study of blood T cell repertoires in COVID-19. TCRdb keeps only in-frame clones here, not all; method: immunoSEQ multiplex PCR. This table holds approximately 260,000 clones, just over 90% found once. Material for sequencing was PBMCs or T cells enriched from blood (not recorded which). All receptors come from a woman between 18 and 29 years old who had recovered from COVID-19. Both conserved end residues are part of each CDR3. A D gene is named only where the DNA matches it firmly. Not all rows give a size; the values are once, few, many and, for expanded clones, a class.

TGTGCCAGCAGTTTTTGGGGGGAGAACGGGGAGCTGTTTTTT,CASSFWGENGELFF,TRBV28,14,NA,NA,TRBJ2-2
TGTGCCAGCAGTGACATCCTATCGGGGGTTCGGGCGAAACTGTTTTTT,CASSDILSGVRAKLFF,TRBV2,16,NA,NA,TRBJ1-4
TGTGCCAGCAGCGTAGGGGGCCATTATGGCTACACCTTC,CASSVGGHYGYTF,TRBV9,13,NA,NA,TRBJ1-2
TGTGCCAGCAGCTTAGAAAAACTAGCGGGGGACACCGGGGAGCTGTTTTTT,CASSLEKLAGDTGELFF,TRBV11-2,17,TRBD2,once,TRBJ2-2
TGTGCCAGCGGAAGCGGGGGCGTGGTTGGTACGCAGTATTTT,CASGSGGVVGTQYF,TRBV9,14,TRBD2,NA,TRBJ2-3
TGTGCCAGCAGTTTGGGACAGAACTATGGCTACACCTTC,CASSLGQNYGYTF,TRBV28,13,TRBD1,NA,TRBJ1-2
TGTGCCAGCAGTCTGACAGGGGACTATGGCTACACCTTC,CASSLTGDYGYTF,TRBV12-3/TRBV12-4,13,TRBD1,NA,TRBJ1-2
TGTGCCAGCAGCTCTACAGGGTACTATAATTCACCCCTCCACTTT,CASSSTGYYNSPLHF,TRBV11-3,15,NA,NA,TRBJ1-6
TGTGCCAGCAGCCCCCGGACTCTTCTCATAAATGGAAACACCATATATTTT,CASSPRTLLINGNTIYF,TRBV7-2,17,NA,NA,TRBJ1-3
TGTGCCAGCAGACGGGACAGGGCGGCTGGCTACACCTTC,CASRRDRAAGYTF,TRBV12-3/TRBV12-4,13,TRBD1,NA,TRBJ1-2
TGTGCCAGCAGTTACCAGGGATACTATGGCTACACCTTC,CASSYQGYYGYTF,TRBV6-5,13,NA,NA,TRBJ1-2
TGCGCCAGCAGCCAAGAGGACAGACTGAGTGAGCAGTACTTC,CASSQEDRLSEQYF,TRBV4-1,14,NA,NA,TRBJ2-7
TGTGCCAGTGGACACCGCGGTGGCTACACCTTC,CASGHRGGYTF,TRBV19,11,NA,NA,TRBJ1-2
TGTGCCAGCTCACCCGGACTAGCGAACGGCGAGCAGTACTTC,CASSPGLANGEQYF,TRBV18,14,TRBD2,once,TRBJ2-7
TGTGCCAGCAGGAGTGAGACCGGGGGCTACACCTTC,CASRSETGGYTF,TRBV6-5,12,NA,NA,TRBJ1-2
TGTGCCAGCAGCCCGACAGGGGGATCCTACGAGCAGTACTTC,CASSPTGGSYEQYF,TRBV7-2,14,TRBD1,NA,TRBJ2-7
TGTGCCAGCAGCGCTATCAGCGGGAGAGGTGGGGATACGCAGTATTTT,CASSAISGRGGDTQYF,TRBV9,16,TRBD2,NA,TRBJ2-3